These 27 T cell receptor beta chains share one sample of origin, sequenced in a study of PD-1 blockade in classical Hodgkin lymphoma. Patients all relapsed after autologous stem cell transplantation, and there was variation in brentuximab vedotin exposure. The table came from immunoSEQ multiplex PCR; TCRdb's copy has only in-frame clones and leaves some out. Of 35,000 to 40,000 clones detected, almost 90% appear once; the ten largest clones hold approximately 7.5%. This specimen was peripheral blood mononuclear cells (PBMCs), taken before the second cycle of nivolumab. Receptor source: a human donor with classical Hodgkin lymphoma.

The chain couples TRBV5-1 to TRBJ1-2; no reliable D call. Between the trimmed V and J ends, which lost 0 bases and 8 bases, there was a span of 11 bases. Germline loops: CDR1 SGHRS, CDR2 YFSETQ. This CDR3 has 13 residues. Here the CDR3 DNA reads TGCGCCAGCAGCTTGGGAGAGACGCAGGGCTACACCTTC. This sequence encodes CASSLGETQGYTF.

The chain couples TRBV5-4 to TRBJ2-1, with 12 bases matching TRBD2. V lost 6 bases, J lost 3 bases, and 1 base stayed unmatched. The V gene's germline CDR1 is SGHNT and CDR2 YYREEE (reference sequence). The CDR3 has 14 residues. The DNA of the CDR3 is TGTGCCAGCAAACTAGCGGGAGGCTACAATGAGCAGTTCTTC. This codes for CASKLAGGYNEQFF.

J is TRBJ2-6 and V is TRBV9; perhaps TRBD2 as D (6 bases). V lost 0 bases to trimming and J lost 2 bases, with 12 bases between them. Germline CDR1 is SGDLS and CDR2 is YYNGEE. The CDR3 contains 17 residues. In DNA, the CDR3 is TGTGCCAGCAGCGTAGCGGGGAGGAGGGCTGGGGCCAACGTCCTGACTTTC. This codes for CASSVAGRRAGANVLTF.

V and J are TRBV13 and TRBJ2-5; D is unclear. The end of the DNA aligns better with TRBJ2-7, so the J call may be wrong. In germline, CDR1 is PRHDT, CDR2 FYEKMQ (reference sequence). The CDR3 loop spans 15 amino acids. The CDR3 loop reads CASSLGLTGDYEQYF. The CDR3 DNA reads TGTGCCAGCAGCTTAGGGTTAACTGGCGACTACGAGCAGTACTTC.

The CDR3 here is CASSSPLTGGGNTEAFF. CDR3 DNA sequence: TGCGCCAGCAGCTCTCCGTTGACAGGAGGTGGGAACACTGAAGCTTTCTTT. The rearrangement joins TRBV5-1 to TRBJ1-1; a weak D match, TRBD1 (6 bases). The V gene lost 3 bases and the J gene lost 1 base, with 19 bases spanning the gap. Germline assignment: CDR1 SGHRS and CDR2 YFSETQ. The CDR3 length is 17 residues.

The rearrangement joins TRBV12-5 to TRBJ2-7, with D possibly being TRBD2 (6 bases). The CDR3 is 17 residues long. V lost 5 bases to trimming and J lost 0 bases, with 20 bases between them. Germline CDR1 and CDR2: LGHNT and FRNRAP. This CDR3 is CASGATLREVFSYEQYF. CDR3 in DNA: TGTGCTAGTGGTGCGACCCTAAGGGAGGTTTTCTCCTACGAGCAGTACTTC.

The chain joins TRBV11-2 to TRBJ2-7, with 8 bases identical to TRBD2. The CDR3 covers 14 residues. CDR1 and CDR2 (germline): SGHAT, FQNNGV. J was trimmed by 2 bases and V by 5 bases; bases with no gene match: 5. The CDR3 region has the DNA TGTGCCAGCAGCCCAATAGCGGGGACCTACGAGCAGTACTTC. It specifies CASSPIAGTYEQYF.

This CDR3 reads CASSPRGGETQYF. The CDR3 DNA sequence: TGTGCCAGCTCACCTCGGGGAGGGGAGACCCAGTACTTC. The chain employs TRBV18 and TRBJ2-5; the match to TRBD2 covers 7 bases. The V gene end was trimmed by 3 bases and the J gene end by 5 bases; junction bases not matched to a gene: 3. There are 13 residues in the CDR3. Germline V lookup: CDR1 KGHSH, CDR2 LQKENI.

This chain links TRBV7-8 with TRBJ2-7; 11 bases match TRBD1. This CDR3 has 15 amino acids. V lost 3 bases and J lost 0; bases outside the gene matches: 1. Germline CDR1 and CDR2: SGHVS and FQNEAQ. The CDR3 bases are TGTGCCAGCAGCTTGGGGACAGGGGGCTCCTACGAGCAGTACTTC. The encoded protein is CASSLGTGGSYEQYF. The full variable domain, completed using reference TRBV7-8 and TRBJ2-7, is GAGVSQSPRYKVAKRGQDVALRCDPISGHVSLFWYQQALGQGPEFLTYFQNEAQLDKSGLPSDRFFAERPEGSVSTLKIQRTQQEDSAVYLCASSLGTGGSYEQYFGPGTRLTVT.

This clone was seen only once. The V call is TRBV12-5, the J call TRBJ2-3, with 10 bases identical to TRBD2. Germline V gene lookup returns CDR1 LGHNT and CDR2 FRNRAP. V gave up 5 bases and J gave up 4 bases; unmatched junction bases: 12. This CDR3 region has 17 residues. This chain's CDR3 is CASGRWTSGGVADTQYF. The CDR3, as DNA: TGTGCTAGTGGTCGATGGACTAGCGGTGGCGTAGCAGATACGCAGTATTTT.

This rearrangement joins TRBV12-5 to TRBJ2-5; 7 nucleotides agree with TRBD2. V lost 1 base and J lost 2; bases outside the gene matches: 7. The CDR3 consists of 16 residues. Germline lookup yields CDR1 LGHNT and CDR2 FRNRAP. The CDR3 spells CASGLGGRADQETQYF. The CDR3 DNA sequence: TGTGCTAGTGGTTTGGGAGGGAGGGCAGATCAAGAGACCCAGTACTTC.

The gene calls are TRBV5-1 and TRBJ2-3, with D hard to call. This CDR3 spans 11 amino acids. Per germline, CDR1 SGHRS and CDR2 YFSETQ. V was shortened by 4 bases and J by 4 bases, with 4 bases between the two germline ends. The CDR3 loop reads CASSNADTQYF. The CDR3 DNA is TGCGCCAGCAGCAATGCAGATACGCAGTATTTT.

As to this clone: One end of the junction varies from germline; a read error may be responsible. The chain couples TRBV11-3 to TRBJ1-1; TRBD1 matches 9 bases. The CDR3 covers 13 residues. The germline CDR1 and CDR2 sequences are SGHNT and YENEEA. The CDR3 sequence is CASSPQQGADAFF. The CDR3 nucleotides are TGTGCCAGCAGCCCGCAACAGGGGGCTGATGCTTTCTTT.

The chain links TRBV6-4 to TRBJ2-3, with 8 bases aligning to TRBD2. Trimming took 5 bases from V and 4 from J; bases not matched to a gene: 11. CDR1 MRHNA and CDR2 SNTAGT come from the germline V gene. The CDR3 consists of 16 residues. CDR3 residues: CASSRLAGGGADTQYF. The CDR3 coding sequence is TGTGCCAGCAGTAGGCTGGCGGGAGGTGGGGCAGATACGCAGTATTTT.

This chain links TRBV28 with TRBJ2-3, with 9 positions matching TRBD2. Trimming took 3 bases from V and 2 from J; bases not matched to a gene: 9. This CDR3 spans 17 amino acids. Germline V gene data show CDR1 as MDHEN and CDR2 as SYDVKM. CDR3: CASSFFVTSGYTDTQYF. CDR3 DNA sequence: TGTGCCAGCAGTTTTTTTGTGACTAGCGGTTACACAGATACGCAGTATTTT.

This clone appeared a single time. This sequence joins TRBV10-3 and TRBJ2-7, with 11 bases identical to TRBD2. This CDR3 spans 14 amino acids. V was clipped by 4 bases and J by 3 bases; unmatched bases: 2. Germline V gene data show CDR1 as ENHRY and CDR2 as SYGVKD. CDR3 bases: TGTGCCATCAGTGTCGGGACTAGCGGCTACGAGCAGTACTTC. Translation gives CAISVGTSGYEQYF.

As concerns this clone: Relative to the germline gene, one junction end is altered; a read error may explain this. CDR3 bases: TGTGCTAGCAGCTCCACAGGGAGGGGACAGGGCTACGAGCAGTACTTC. Translating gives CASSSTGRGQGYEQYF. The chain joins TRBV7-7 to TRBJ2-7; 9 nucleotides agree with TRBD1. This CDR3 contains 16 residues. Germline CDR1 and CDR2: SSHAT and FNYEAQ (reference sequence).

The chain has TRBV2 and TRBJ1-2, with TRBD1 identical over 7 bases. This CDR3 contains 13 residues. The V gene's germline CDR1 is SNHLY and CDR2 FYNNEI. The V and J ends lost 5 bases and 4 bases, in that order; junction bases with no gene match: 4. The CDR3 here is CASSYTGAYGYTF. CDR3 DNA: TGTGCCAGCAGTTACACAGGGGCCTATGGCTACACCTTC. Together with reference TRBV2 and TRBJ1-2, the CDR3 gives the full variable domain: EPEVTQTPSHQVTQMGQEVILRCVPISNHLYFYWYRQILGQKVEFLVSFYNNEISEKSEIFDDQFSVERPDGSNFTLKIRSTKLEDSAMYFCASSYTGAYGYTFGSGTRLTVV.

This chain joins TRBV28 and TRBJ2-1; no clear D. V lost 6 bases to trimming and J lost 6 bases, with 9 bases between them. This CDR3 is built from 12 residues. Germline V gives CDR1 MDHEN, CDR2 SYDVKM. In DNA form, the CDR3 reads TGTGCCAGCAGGATTAACGGCAATGAGCAGTTCTTC. Its translation is CASRINGNEQFF.

This clone has only one observation. The rearrangement joins TRBV5-1 to TRBJ2-1; tentative D call: TRBD2 (6 bases). Germline CDR1 reads SGHRS; CDR2 reads YFSETQ. CDR3 length equals 13 residues. Between the trimmed V and J ends, which lost 0 bases and 10 bases, there was a span of 11 bases. CDR3 region: CASSLGVLAEQFF. In DNA form, the CDR3 reads TGCGCCAGCAGCTTGGGTGTACTAGCCGAGCAGTTCTTC.

This clone was counted once. Relative to the germline gene, one junction end is altered; a read error may explain this. The DNA of the CDR3 is TGTGCTAGCAGCTTTGGGACAGGTAGACAAGAGACCCAGTACTTC. This sequence encodes CASSFGTGRQETQYF. This chain joins TRBV7-7 and TRBJ2-5, with 8 bases identical to TRBD1. The CDR3 runs 15 residues. CDR1 and CDR2 (germline): SSHAT, FNYEAQ (reference sequence).

The V gene is TRBV5-1, the J gene TRBJ2-3; D uncertain. The CDR3 extends over 17 amino acids. V lost 0 bases, J lost 0 bases, and 14 bases lay in between. Germline V lookup: CDR1 SGHRS, CDR2 YFSETQ. The CDR3 coding sequence is TGCGCCAGCAGCTTGGCCTGGAGAGCCTTTAGCACAGATACGCAGTATTTT. Protein: CASSLAWRAFSTDTQYF.

This rearrangement joins TRBV6-6 to TRBJ2-1; D remains unclear. CDR1 MNHNY and CDR2 SVGAGI come from the germline V gene (reference sequence). Trimming took off 0 bases at V and 0 bases at J, with 6 bases between the two ends. The CDR3 consists of 15 residues. For the CDR3, the DNA is TGTGCCAGCAGTTACTCAGGTAGCTCCTACAATGAGCAGTTCTTC. Amino acids: CASSYSGSSYNEQFF.

In its sample, this clone was seen once. V and J are TRBV7-3 and TRBJ2-5; 8 bases map to TRBD2. V lost 5 bases, J lost 5 bases, and 4 bases stayed unmatched. This CDR3 has 13 amino acids. CDR1 SGHTA and CDR2 FQGTGA come from the germline V gene. The CDR3 spells CASSPPGGETQYF. The DNA of the CDR3 is TGTGCCAGCAGCCCCCCGGGGGGGGAGACCCAGTACTTC.

The chain is built from TRBV6-4 and TRBJ2-2; D uncertain. The CDR3 is made up of 14 amino acids. CDR1 and CDR2 from the germline V gene are MRHNA and SNTAGT. Deletions cut 6 bases from V and 6 bases from J, with 14 bases between. This CDR3 is CASSAVWRSGELFF. CDR3 DNA: TGTGCCAGCAGCGCCGTGTGGAGATCCGGGGAGCTGTTTTTT.

V usage is TRBV5-4 and J usage is TRBJ2-2; 9 bases are shared with TRBD2. This CDR3 contains 16 residues. Trimming at V came to 4 bases and at J to 2 bases, leaving 6 bases not matched to a gene. Germline V gene lookup returns CDR1 SGHNT and CDR2 YYREEE (reference sequence). DNA of the CDR3: TGTGCCAGCAGCCATAAGACTAGCGGAAACACCGGGGAGCTGTTTTTT. This sequence encodes CASSHKTSGNTGELFF. Based on the CDR3 plus reference TRBV5-4 and TRBJ2-2, the full variable domain is ETGVTQSPTHLIKTRGQQVTLRCSSQSGHNTVSWYQQALGQGPQFIFQYYREEENGRGNFPPRFSGLQFPNYSSELNVNALELDDSALYLCASSHKTSGNTGELFFGEGSRLTVL.

The chain carries TRBV28 and TRBJ2-5; 8 bases map to TRBD1. Trimming at V came to 7 bases and at J to 4 bases, leaving 8 bases not matched to a gene. This CDR3 is built from 14 residues. CDR1 and CDR2 from the germline V gene are MDHEN and SYDVKM. This CDR3 reads CASTTDRGGETQYF. For the CDR3, the DNA is TGTGCCAGCACCACAGACAGGGGAGGAGAGACCCAGTACTTC. The variable domain in full, completed from reference TRBV28 and TRBJ2-5, reads DVKVTQSSRYLVKRTGEKVFLECVQDMDHENMFWYRQDPGLGLRLIYFSYDVKMKEKGDIPEGYSVSREKKERFSLILESASTNQTSMYLCASTTDRGGETQYFGPGTRLLVL.